Presented here are 12 T cell receptor beta chains from one specimen sequenced in a study of T cell responses to AZD1222 COVID-19 vaccine. Sequencing was performed with immunoSEQ multiplex PCR; in TCRdb, only in-frame clones are kept and a portion is missing. The sample shows 95,000 to 130,000 clones, roughly nine tenths of them seen only once. Material: peripheral blood, obtained on day 0 of AZD1222 vaccination. The source is an adult in good health.

This clone is a singleton in its sample. The V gene is TRBV5-1, the J gene TRBJ2-1, with 8 bases aligning to TRBD1. CDR1 is SGHRS and CDR2 is YFSETQ in the germline V gene. V gave up 0 bases and J gave up 4 bases; unmatched junction bases: 6. This CDR3 region has 16 residues. The CDR3 sequence is CASSLGQGASYNEQFF. In DNA form, the CDR3 reads TGCGCCAGCAGCTTGGGCCAGGGGGCGTCTTACAATGAGCAGTTCTTC.

The genes are TRBV7-2 and TRBJ1-3; D not certain. The ends were cut back, 2 bases at V and 1 base at J, with 6 bases in the middle. Germline V gene data show CDR1 as SGHTA and CDR2 as FQGNSA. The CDR3 contains 14 residues. CDR3 residues: CASSLLGSGNTIYF. The CDR3 nucleotides read TGTGCCAGCAGCTTATTAGGTTCTGGAAACACCATATATTTT. Full variable domain (remainder filled in from reference TRBV7-2 and TRBJ1-3): GAGVSQSPSNKVTEKGKDVELRCDPISGHTALYWYRQSLGQGLEFLIYFQGNSAPDKSGLPSDRFSAERTGGSVSTLTIQRTQQEDSAVYLCASSLLGSGNTIYFGEGSWLTVV.

J is TRBJ2-5 and V is TRBV7-7; 7 bases are shared with TRBD2. The germline CDR1 and CDR2 sequences are SSHAT and FNYEAQ (reference sequence). This CDR3 is 14 amino acids long. V lost 4 bases and J lost 1; bases outside the gene matches: 3. CDR3 loop: CASSSGLGQETQYF. The CDR3 nucleotides read TGTGCCAGCAGCTCCGGACTAGGCCAAGAGACCCAGTACTTC.

The gene calls are TRBV7-2 and TRBJ1-1; 8 nucleotides line up with TRBD1. After removal of 1 base from V and 6 bases from J, the junction contained 7 bases not matched to a gene. The CDR3 has 15 amino acids. In germline, CDR1 is SGHTA, CDR2 FQGNSA. CDR3 sequence (DNA): TGTGCCAGCAGCTTAGGGGGACAGGCGGGGGCTGAAGCTTTCTTT. Amino acids: CASSLGGQAGAEAFF.

The V call is TRBV7-9, the J call TRBJ1-1, with 8 bases lining up with TRBD1. V gave up 5 bases and J gave up 4 bases; unmatched junction bases: 9. The CDR3 length is 15 residues. CDR1 and CDR2 (germline): SEHNR, FQNEAQ (reference sequence). CDR3: CASSPGDRKATEAFF. CDR3 in DNA: TGTGCCAGCAGCCCGGGGGACAGGAAGGCCACTGAAGCTTTCTTT.

The V and J genes are TRBV19 and TRBJ1-5; no definite D call. V lost 6 bases and J 3 bases, leaving 15 bases between the germline ends. The germline V gene encodes CDR1 LNHDA and CDR2 SQIVND (reference sequence). The CDR3 is made up of 15 amino acids. This CDR3 is CASRWDGSSNQPQHF. The CDR3 nucleotides are TGTGCCAGTAGGTGGGATGGCTCTTCCAATCAGCCCCAGCATTTT.

A single count supports this clone. The rearrangement joins TRBV10-3 to TRBJ1-1; 9 bases map to TRBD1. Germline V gene sequence: CDR1 ENHRY, CDR2 SYGVKD. V lost 3 bases and J lost 1; bases outside the gene matches: 3. The CDR3 totals 15 residues. The DNA for the CDR3 is TGTGCCATCAGTGACTCGGGACAGGGGAACACTGAAGCTTTCTTT. Translation gives CAISDSGQGNTEAFF.

The chain uses TRBV28 and TRBJ1-2; TRBD1 aligns across 8 bases. Germline CDR1 and CDR2: MDHEN and SYDVKM. V shed 3 bases, J shed 12 bases, and the junction held 9 bases outside the gene matches. The CDR3 runs to 13 residues. DNA of the CDR3: TGTGCCAGCAGTTTCGGCAGGGGGCGTTACAACACCTTC. Protein product: CASSFGRGRYNTF.

This sequence joins TRBV7-3 and TRBJ2-2, with D unclear. Per the germline V gene, CDR1 is SGHTA and CDR2 is FQGTGA. CDR3 length: 16 residues. Trimming cost V 5 bases and J 1 base, with 14 bases left between them. CDR3 region: CASSPTRSGNTGELFF. DNA for the CDR3: TGTGCCAGCAGCCCTACCCGGTCGGGGAACACCGGGGAGCTGTTTTTT.

In this sample, this clone turned up a few times. The chain carries TRBV30 and TRBJ1-1, with D possibly being TRBD1 (5 bases). CDR3 length equals 15 residues. The V gene lost 3 bases and the J gene lost 0 bases, with 14 bases spanning the gap. Germline CDR1 GTSNPN, CDR2 SVGIG (reference sequence). CDR3 nucleotides: TGTGCCTGGAGGGCTCGACAGAATTTGAACACTGAAGCTTTCTTT. Encoded protein: CAWRARQNLNTEAFF.

This clone was detected only once. This rearrangement joins TRBV9 to TRBJ2-3; D not certain. The germline V gene encodes CDR1 SGDLS and CDR2 YYNGEE. This CDR3 has 16 residues. Trimming left V 4 bases short and J 3 bases short, with 18 bases between. The CDR3 coding sequence is TGTGCCAGCAGCTCTCGACATTTGAAGAGTACAGATACGCAGTATTTT. Translated: CASSSRHLKSTDTQYF. The entire variable domain, with the rest obtained from reference TRBV9 and TRBJ2-3, is as follows: DSGVTQTPKHLITATGQRVTLRCSPRSGDLSVYWYQQSLDQGLQFLIQYYNGEERAKGNILERFSAQQFPDLHSELNLSSLELGDSALYFCASSSRHLKSTDTQYFGPGTRLTVL.

Concerning this clone itself: This same CDR3 is encoded by further DNA sequences in the sample. The rearrangement links TRBV5-1 to TRBJ1-1, with D unresolved. The germline V and J ends were trimmed by 1 base and 2 bases, with 6 bases remaining between them. The CDR3 loop spans 13 amino acids. Germline CDR1 reads SGHRS; CDR2 reads YFSETQ. The CDR3 sequence is CASSLTLNTEAFF. CDR3 nucleotide sequence: TGCGCCAGCAGCTTGACACTTAACACTGAAGCTTTCTTT.